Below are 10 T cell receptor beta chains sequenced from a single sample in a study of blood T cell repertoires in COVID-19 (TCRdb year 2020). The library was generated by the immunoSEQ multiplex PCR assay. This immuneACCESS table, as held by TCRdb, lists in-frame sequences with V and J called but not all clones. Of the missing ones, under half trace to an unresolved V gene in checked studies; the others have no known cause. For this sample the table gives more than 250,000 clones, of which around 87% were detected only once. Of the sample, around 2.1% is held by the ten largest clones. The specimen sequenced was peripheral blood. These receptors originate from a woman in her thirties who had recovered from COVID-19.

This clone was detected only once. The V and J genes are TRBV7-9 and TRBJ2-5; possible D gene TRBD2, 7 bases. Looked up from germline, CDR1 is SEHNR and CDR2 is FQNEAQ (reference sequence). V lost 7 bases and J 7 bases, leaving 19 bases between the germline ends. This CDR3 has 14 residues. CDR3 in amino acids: CASTSGLTQGTQYF. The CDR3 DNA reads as TGTGCCAGCACCTCGGGACTAACACAGGGGACCCAGTACTTC.

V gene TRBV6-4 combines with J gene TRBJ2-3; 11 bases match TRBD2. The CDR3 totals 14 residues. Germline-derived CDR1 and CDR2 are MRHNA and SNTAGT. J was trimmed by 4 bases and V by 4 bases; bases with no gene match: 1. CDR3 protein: CASSVAGGPDTQYF. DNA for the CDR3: TGTGCCAGCAGTGTAGCGGGAGGGCCAGATACGCAGTATTTT.

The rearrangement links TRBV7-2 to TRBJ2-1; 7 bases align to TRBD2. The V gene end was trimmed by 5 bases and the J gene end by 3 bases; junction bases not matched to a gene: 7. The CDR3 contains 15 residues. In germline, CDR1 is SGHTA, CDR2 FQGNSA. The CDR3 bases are TGTGCCAGCAGCAAAACGAGCGGGGACTACAATGAGCAGTTCTTC. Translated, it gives CASSKTSGDYNEQFF.

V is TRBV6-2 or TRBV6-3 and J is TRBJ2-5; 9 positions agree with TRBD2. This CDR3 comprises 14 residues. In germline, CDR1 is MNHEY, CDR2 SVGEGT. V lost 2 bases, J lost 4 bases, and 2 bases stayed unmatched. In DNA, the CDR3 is TGTGCCAGCAGTTACGGCGGGAGGGTAGAGACCCAGTACTTC. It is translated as CASSYGGRVETQYF.

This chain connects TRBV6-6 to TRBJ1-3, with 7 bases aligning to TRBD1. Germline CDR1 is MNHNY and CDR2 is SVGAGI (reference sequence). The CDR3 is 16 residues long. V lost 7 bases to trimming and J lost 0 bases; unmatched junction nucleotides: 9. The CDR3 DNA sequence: TGTGCCAGCACACCCCGGGGACAGACCTCTGGAAACACCATATATTTT. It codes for CASTPRGQTSGNTIYF.

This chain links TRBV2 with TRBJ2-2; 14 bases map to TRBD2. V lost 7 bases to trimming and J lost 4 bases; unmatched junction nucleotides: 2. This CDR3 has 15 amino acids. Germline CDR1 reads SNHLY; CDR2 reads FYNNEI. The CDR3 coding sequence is TGTGCCAGCACCGGACTAGCGGGAGGCACCGGGGAGCTGTTTTTT. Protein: CASTGLAGGTGELFF.

CDR3 nucleotides: TGTGCCAGCAGCCCTCAGACTAGGGAAGAGACCCAGTACTTC. Its protein product is CASSPQTREETQYF. The chain is built from TRBV7-2 and TRBJ2-5; D is possibly TRBD2 (6 bases). The V end lost 5 bases, the J end lost 3 bases, and 13 bases lay between the germline ends. The CDR3 extends over 14 amino acids. Germline V gives CDR1 SGHTA, CDR2 FQGNSA.

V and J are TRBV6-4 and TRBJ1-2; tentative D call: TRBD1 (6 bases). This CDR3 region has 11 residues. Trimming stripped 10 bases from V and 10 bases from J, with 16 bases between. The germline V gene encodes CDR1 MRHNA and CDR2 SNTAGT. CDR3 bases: TGTGCCACCAATTTCAGGGGTTTCTACACCTTC. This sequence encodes CATNFRGFYTF.

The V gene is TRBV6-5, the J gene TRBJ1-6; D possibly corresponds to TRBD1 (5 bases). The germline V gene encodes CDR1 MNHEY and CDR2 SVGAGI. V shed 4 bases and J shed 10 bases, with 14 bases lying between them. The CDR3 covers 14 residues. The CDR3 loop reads CASSLGVGGSPLHF. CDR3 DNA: TGTGCCAGCAGTTTAGGGGTCGGGGGATCACCCCTCCACTTT.

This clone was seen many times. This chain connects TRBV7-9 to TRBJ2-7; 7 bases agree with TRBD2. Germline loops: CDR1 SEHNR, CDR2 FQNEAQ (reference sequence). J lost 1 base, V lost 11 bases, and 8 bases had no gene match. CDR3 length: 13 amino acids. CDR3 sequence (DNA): TGTGCCGGGAGGGACTCCCTGTCCTACGAGCAGTACTTC. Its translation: CAGRDSLSYEQYF.